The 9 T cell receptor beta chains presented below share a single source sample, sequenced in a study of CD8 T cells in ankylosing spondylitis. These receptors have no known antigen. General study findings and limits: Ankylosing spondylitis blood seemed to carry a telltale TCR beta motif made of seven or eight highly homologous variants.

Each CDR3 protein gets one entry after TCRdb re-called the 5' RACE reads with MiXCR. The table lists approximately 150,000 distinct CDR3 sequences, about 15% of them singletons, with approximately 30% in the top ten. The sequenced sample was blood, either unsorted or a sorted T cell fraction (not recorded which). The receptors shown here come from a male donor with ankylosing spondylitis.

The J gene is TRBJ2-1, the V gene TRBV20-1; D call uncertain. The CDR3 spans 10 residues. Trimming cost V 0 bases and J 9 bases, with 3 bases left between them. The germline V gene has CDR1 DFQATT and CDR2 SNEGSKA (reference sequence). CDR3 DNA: TGCAGTGCTAGAGACGGTGAGCAGTTCTTC. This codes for CSARDGEQFF.

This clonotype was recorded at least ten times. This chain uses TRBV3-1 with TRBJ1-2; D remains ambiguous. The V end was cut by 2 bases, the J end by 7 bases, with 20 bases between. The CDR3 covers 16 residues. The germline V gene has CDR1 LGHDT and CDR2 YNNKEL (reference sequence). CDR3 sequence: CASSQPEGHEGFGYTF. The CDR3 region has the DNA TGTGCCAGCAGCCAACCAGAAGGGCATGAAGGTTTTGGCTACACCTTC.

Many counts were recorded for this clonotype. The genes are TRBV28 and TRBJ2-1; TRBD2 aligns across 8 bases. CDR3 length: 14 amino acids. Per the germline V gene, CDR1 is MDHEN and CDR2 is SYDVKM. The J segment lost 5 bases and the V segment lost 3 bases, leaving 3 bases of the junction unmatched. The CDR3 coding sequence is TGTGCCAGCAGTTTTTGGCGGGAGGACAATGAGCAGTTCTTC. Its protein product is CASSFWREDNEQFF.

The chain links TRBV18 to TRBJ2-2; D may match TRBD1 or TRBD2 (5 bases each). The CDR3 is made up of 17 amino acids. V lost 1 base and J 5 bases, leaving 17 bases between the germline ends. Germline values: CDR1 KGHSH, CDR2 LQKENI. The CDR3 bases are TGTGCCAGCTCACCACTGCTCGAGGGGTTACGAACCGGGGAGCTGTTTTTT. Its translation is CASSPLLEGLRTGELFF.

The CDR3 region has the DNA TGTGCCAGCAGCCAGACGCGGGGTGCATACAATGAGCAGTTCTTC. This codes for CASSQTRGAYNEQFF. This sequence joins TRBV7-3 and TRBJ2-1; weak D call: TRBD2 (6 bases). The CDR3 spans 15 residues. The germline V gene has CDR1 SGHTA and CDR2 FQGTGA. Trimming removed 5 bases from V and 4 bases from J, with 15 bases in between.

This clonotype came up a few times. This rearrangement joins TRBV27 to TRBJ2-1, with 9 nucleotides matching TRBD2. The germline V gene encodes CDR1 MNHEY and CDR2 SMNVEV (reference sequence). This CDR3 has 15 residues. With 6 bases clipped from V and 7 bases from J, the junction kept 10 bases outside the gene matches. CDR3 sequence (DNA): TGTGCCAGCAGCCCCAACGCGGGAGGGCCGAATGAGCAGTTCTTC. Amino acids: CASSPNAGGPNEQFF.

The CDR3 nucleotides are TGCGCCAGCAGCCCCCCGGGAGGGGGCTTAAGAGCTTTCTTT. Amino acid sequence: CASSPPGGGLRAFF. V usage is TRBV5-1 and J usage is TRBJ1-1; TRBD1 matches 7 bases. The junction had 13 bases not matched to a gene; V was cut back by 4 bases and J by 10 bases. Germline V gene lookup returns CDR1 SGHRS and CDR2 YFSETQ. The CDR3 extends over 14 amino acids.

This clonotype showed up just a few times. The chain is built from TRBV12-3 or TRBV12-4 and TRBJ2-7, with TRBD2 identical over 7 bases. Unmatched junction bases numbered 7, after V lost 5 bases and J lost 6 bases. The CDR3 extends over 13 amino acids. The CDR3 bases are TGTGCCAGCAGTCACCCCTCGGGGGGCGAGCAGTACTTC. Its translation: CASSHPSGGEQYF.

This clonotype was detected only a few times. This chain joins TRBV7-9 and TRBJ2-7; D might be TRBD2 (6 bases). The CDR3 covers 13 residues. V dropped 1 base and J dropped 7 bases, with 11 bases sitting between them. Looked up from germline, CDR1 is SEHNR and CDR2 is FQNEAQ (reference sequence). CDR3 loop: CASSLGRESEQYF. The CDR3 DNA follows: TGTGCCAGCAGCTTAGGGCGGGAAAGTGAGCAGTACTTC.